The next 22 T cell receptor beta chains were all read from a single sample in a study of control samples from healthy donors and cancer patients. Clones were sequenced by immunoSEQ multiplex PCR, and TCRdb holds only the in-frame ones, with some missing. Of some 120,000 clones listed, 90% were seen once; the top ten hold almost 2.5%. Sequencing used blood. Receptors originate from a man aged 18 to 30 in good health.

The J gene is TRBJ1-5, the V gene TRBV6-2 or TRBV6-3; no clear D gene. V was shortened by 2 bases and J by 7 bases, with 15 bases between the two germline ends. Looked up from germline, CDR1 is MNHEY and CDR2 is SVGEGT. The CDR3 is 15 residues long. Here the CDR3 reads CASSYVLGSGQPQHF. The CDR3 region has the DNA TGTGCCAGCAGTTACGTATTGGGGAGTGGACAGCCCCAGCATTTT.

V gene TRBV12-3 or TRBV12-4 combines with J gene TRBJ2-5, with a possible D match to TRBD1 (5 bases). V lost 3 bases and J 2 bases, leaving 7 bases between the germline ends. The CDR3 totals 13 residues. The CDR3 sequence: CASSLNRQETQYF. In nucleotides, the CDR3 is TGTGCCAGCAGTTTGAACAGGCAAGAGACCCAGTACTTC.

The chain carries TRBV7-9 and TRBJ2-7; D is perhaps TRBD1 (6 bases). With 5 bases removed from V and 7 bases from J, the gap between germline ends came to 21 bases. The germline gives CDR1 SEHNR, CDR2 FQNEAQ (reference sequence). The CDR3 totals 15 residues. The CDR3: CASSPVGHRAEEQYF. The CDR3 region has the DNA TGTGCCAGCAGCCCAGTGGGTCACAGGGCGGAGGAGCAGTACTTC.

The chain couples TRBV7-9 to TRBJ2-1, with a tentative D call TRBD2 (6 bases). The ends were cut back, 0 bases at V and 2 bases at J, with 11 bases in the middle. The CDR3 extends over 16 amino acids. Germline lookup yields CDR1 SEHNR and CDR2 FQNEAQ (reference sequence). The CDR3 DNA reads TGTGCCAGCAGCTTAGCGTATCGGGAGCCCTACAATGAGCAGTTCTTC. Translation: CASSLAYREPYNEQFF.

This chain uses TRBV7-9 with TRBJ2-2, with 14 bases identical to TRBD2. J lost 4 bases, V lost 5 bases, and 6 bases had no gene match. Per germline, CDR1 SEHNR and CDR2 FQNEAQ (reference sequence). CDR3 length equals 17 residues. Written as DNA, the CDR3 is TGTGCCAGCAGCCAGGGACTAGCGGGAGCAATCACCGGGGAGCTGTTTTTT. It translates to CASSQGLAGAITGELFF.

CDR3 sequence reads: CASGLGTTDADTQYF. The CDR3 nucleotides are TGTGCTAGTGGTTTGGGGACTACGGATGCAGATACGCAGTATTTT. This chain joins TRBV12-5 and TRBJ2-3, with D tentatively TRBD2 (6 bases). The CDR3 extends over 15 amino acids. Germline CDR1 and CDR2: LGHNT and FRNRAP. The V end was cut by 1 base, the J end by 4 bases, with 12 bases between.

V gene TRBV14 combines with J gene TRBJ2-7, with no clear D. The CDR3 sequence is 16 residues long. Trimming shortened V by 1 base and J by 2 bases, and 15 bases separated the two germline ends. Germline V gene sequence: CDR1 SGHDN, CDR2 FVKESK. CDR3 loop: CASSQGELVYPYEQYF. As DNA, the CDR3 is TGTGCCAGCAGCCAAGGGGAACTCGTATATCCCTACGAGCAGTACTTC. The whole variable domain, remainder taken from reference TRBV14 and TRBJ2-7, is EAGVTQFPSHSVIEKGQTVTLRCDPISGHDNLYWYRRVMGKEIKFLLHFVKESKQDESGMPNNRFLAERTGGTYSTLKVQPAELEDSGVYFCASSQGELVYPYEQYFGPGTRLTVT.

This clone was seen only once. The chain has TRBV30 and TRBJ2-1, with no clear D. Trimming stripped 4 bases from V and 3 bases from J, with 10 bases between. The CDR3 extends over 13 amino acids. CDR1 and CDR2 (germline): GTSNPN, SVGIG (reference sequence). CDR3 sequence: CAWKTTGYNEQFF. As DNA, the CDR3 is TGTGCCTGGAAAACGACGGGCTACAATGAGCAGTTCTTC.

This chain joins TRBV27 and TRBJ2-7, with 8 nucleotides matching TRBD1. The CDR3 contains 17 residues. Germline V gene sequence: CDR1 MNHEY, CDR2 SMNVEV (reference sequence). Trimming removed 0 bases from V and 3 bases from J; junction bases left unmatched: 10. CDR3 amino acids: CASSLSQDRGPFYEQYV. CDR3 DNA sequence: TGTGCCAGCAGTTTATCCCAAGACAGGGGCCCCTTCTACGAGCAGTACGTC.

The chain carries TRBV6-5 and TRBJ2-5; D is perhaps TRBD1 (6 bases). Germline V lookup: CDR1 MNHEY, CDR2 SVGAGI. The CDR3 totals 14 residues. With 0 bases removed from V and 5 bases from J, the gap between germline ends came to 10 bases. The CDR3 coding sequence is TGTGCCAGCAGTTACTCACAGGGCTGGGAGACCCAGTACTTC. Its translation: CASSYSQGWETQYF.

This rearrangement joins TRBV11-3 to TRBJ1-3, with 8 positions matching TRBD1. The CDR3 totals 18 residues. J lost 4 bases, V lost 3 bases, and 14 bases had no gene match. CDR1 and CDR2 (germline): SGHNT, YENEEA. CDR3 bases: TGTGCCAGCAGCTTCGGGACAGGCGAGATTAGATCCGGAAACACCATATATTTT. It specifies CASSFGTGEIRSGNTIYF.

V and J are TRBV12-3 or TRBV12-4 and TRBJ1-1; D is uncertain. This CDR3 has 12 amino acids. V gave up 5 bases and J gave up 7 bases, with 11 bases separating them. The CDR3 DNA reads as TGTGCCAGCAGTCTAGGACCTCTTGAAGCTTTCTTT. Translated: CASSLGPLEAFF.

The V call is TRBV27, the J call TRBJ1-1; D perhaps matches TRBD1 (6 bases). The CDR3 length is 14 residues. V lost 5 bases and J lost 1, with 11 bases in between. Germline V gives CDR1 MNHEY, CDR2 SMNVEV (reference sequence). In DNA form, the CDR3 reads TGTGCCAGCAGTATCGGGGGCGGGAACACTGAAGCTTTCTTT. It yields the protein CASSIGGGNTEAFF.

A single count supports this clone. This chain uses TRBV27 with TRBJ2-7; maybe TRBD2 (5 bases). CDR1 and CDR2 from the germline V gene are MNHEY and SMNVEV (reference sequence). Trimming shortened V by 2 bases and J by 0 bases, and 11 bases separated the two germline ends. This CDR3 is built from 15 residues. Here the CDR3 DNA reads TGTGCCAGCAGTTTAGGAGGCCCCAACTCCTACGAGCAGTACGTC. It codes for CASSLGGPNSYEQYV.

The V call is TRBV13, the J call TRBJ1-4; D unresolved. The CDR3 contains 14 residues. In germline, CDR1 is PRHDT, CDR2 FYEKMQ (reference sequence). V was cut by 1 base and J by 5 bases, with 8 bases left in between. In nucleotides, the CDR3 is TGTGCCAGCAGCTTAGATGGATCGAATGAAAAACTGTTTTTT. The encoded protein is CASSLDGSNEKLFF.

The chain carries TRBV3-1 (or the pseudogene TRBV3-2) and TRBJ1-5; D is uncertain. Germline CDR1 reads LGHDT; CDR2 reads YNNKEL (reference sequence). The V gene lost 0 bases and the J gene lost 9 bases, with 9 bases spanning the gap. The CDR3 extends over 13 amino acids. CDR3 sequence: CASSQELDRPQHF. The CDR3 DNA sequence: TGTGCCAGCAGCCAAGAACTCGATCGGCCCCAGCATTTT.

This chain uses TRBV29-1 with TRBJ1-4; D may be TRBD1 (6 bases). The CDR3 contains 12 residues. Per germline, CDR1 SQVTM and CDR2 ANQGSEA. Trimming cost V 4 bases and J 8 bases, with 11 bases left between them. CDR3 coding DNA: TGCAGCGTTGCAGGGGCAGGGGAAAAACTGTTTTTT. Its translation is CSVAGAGEKLFF.

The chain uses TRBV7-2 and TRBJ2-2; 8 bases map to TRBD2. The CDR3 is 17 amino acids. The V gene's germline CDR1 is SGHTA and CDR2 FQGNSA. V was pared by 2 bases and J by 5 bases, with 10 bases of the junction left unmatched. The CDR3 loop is CASSLYSGASSTGELFF. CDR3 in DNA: TGTGCCAGCAGCTTATATAGCGGGGCGTCGTCGACCGGGGAGCTGTTTTTT.

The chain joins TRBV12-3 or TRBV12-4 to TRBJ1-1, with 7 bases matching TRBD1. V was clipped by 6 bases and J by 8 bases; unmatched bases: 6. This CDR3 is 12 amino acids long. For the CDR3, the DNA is TGTGCCAGCAGACCAGGACAGGTCGAAGCTTTCTTT. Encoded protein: CASRPGQVEAFF.

In nucleotides, the CDR3 is TGTGCCAGCAGTTACTCAGGAGTAGCGGGGACAGATACGCAGTATTTT. Translation: CASSYSGVAGTDTQYF. The rearrangement links TRBV6-5 to TRBJ2-3, with TRBD2 identical over 8 bases. This CDR3 comprises 16 residues. After removal of 0 bases from V and 3 bases from J, the junction contained 5 bases not matched to a gene. Germline V gives CDR1 MNHEY, CDR2 SVGAGI.

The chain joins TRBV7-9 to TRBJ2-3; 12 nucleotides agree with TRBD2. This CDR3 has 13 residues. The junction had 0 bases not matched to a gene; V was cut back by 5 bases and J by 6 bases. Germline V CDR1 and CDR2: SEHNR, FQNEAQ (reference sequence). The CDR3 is CASSGTSGDTQYF. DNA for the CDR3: TGTGCCAGCAGCGGGACTAGCGGGGATACGCAGTATTTT.

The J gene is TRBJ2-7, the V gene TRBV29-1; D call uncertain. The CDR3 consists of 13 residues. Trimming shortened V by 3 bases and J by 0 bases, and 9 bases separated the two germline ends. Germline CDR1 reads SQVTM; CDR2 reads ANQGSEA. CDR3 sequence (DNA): TGCAGCGTTGAGTCGGGTAACTCCTACGAGCAGTACGTC. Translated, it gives CSVESGNSYEQYV.